The 11 T cell receptor beta chains given below trace back to one sample, sequenced in a study of cytomegalovirus exposure and HLA in healthy donors. In the PCR, 60 Vbeta and 13 Jbeta primers were used. The assay was immunoSEQ multiplex PCR, and TCRdb's table has in-frame clones only and misses some. The table has some 120,000 clones, approximately 72% seen once. The source material was PBMCs. All receptors derive from a woman between 40 and 55 years old in good health and CMV-seropositive.

The J gene is TRBJ1-2, the V gene TRBV4-2; possibly TRBD1 for D (6 bases). V was clipped by 8 bases and J by 2 bases, with 24 bases between them. Germline values: CDR1 LGHNA, CDR2 YNFKEQ. The CDR3 is made up of 17 amino acids. The CDR3 bases are TGTGCCAGCGAAAAAGAACGGGCAGGGGTAAAAAACTATGGCTACACCTTC. As protein: CASEKERAGVKNYGYTF.

V is TRBV11-2 and J is TRBJ1-1, with 8 bases lining up with TRBD1. V shed 4 bases, J shed 1 base, and the junction held 5 bases outside the gene matches. The CDR3 loop spans 15 amino acids. Germline lookup yields CDR1 SGHAT and CDR2 FQNNGV. The CDR3 coding sequence is TGTGCCAGCAGCTCTACCACAGGGGGGAACACTGAAGCTTTCTTT. Its protein is CASSSTTGGNTEAFF.

On this clone itself: Mismatch with germline at one junction end may stem from a read error. The chain combines TRBV7-7 with TRBJ2-5; tentative D call: TRBD2 (7 bases). The CDR3 contains 16 residues. CDR1 and CDR2 from the germline V gene are SSHAT and FNYEAQ (reference sequence). CDR3 sequence (DNA): TGTGCTAGCAGCTTAGCGATCGCGGGGGCTCAAGAGACCCAGTACTTC. This codes for CASSLAIAGAQETQYF.

This clone came up a few times. This rearrangement joins TRBV6-1 to TRBJ2-1, with 9 nucleotides matching TRBD1. V dropped 11 bases and J dropped 7; count of bases not matched to a gene: 6. Germline CDR1 is MNHNS and CDR2 is SASEGT. The CDR3 has 12 amino acids. CDR3 sequence (DNA): TGTGCCGTGGGGACAGGGCAAAATGAGCAGTTCTTC. It translates to CAVGTGQNEQFF.

V usage is TRBV14 and J usage is TRBJ1-2, with D uncertain. V lost 4 bases and J 0 bases, leaving 15 bases between the germline ends. The CDR3 sequence is 16 residues long. CDR1 is SGHDN, CDR2 FVKESK, per germline. CDR3 amino acids: CASSPGRRVTNYGYTF. CDR3 in DNA: TGTGCCAGCAGCCCTGGGAGAAGGGTCACTAACTATGGCTACACCTTC.

The chain uses TRBV21-1 and TRBJ2-1; the D call of TRBD2 is as the table states it, not checked on the DNA. TRBV21-1 is listed as a pseudogene. The CDR3 runs 15 residues. The CDR3 here is CASSSSEGPLDEQFF. The CDR3 DNA sequence: TGTGCCAGCAGCTCCTCGGAGGGACCTCTAGATGAGCAGTTCTTC.

The rearrangement joins TRBV19 to TRBJ2-6; a possible D gene is TRBD1 (5 bases). V lost 4 bases and J lost 6, with 10 bases in between. CDR1 LNHDA and CDR2 SQIVND come from the germline V gene (reference sequence). The CDR3 runs 14 residues. CDR3 region: CASSNQGKANVLTF. In nucleotides, the CDR3 is TGTGCCAGTAGTAACCAGGGAAAGGCCAACGTCCTGACTTTC.

The V and J genes are TRBV5-6 and TRBJ2-3; D gene uncertain. CDR3 length equals 13 residues. The V and J ends lost 0 bases and 6 bases respectively, with 8 bases between them. Germline-derived CDR1 and CDR2 are SGHDT and YYEEEE. Here the CDR3 reads CASSLGLVDTQYF. The CDR3 bases are TGTGCCAGCAGCTTGGGACTCGTGGATACGCAGTATTTT.

The chain carries TRBV5-1 and TRBJ2-3; 7 positions match TRBD2. CDR1 is SGHRS and CDR2 is YFSETQ in the germline V gene. J gave up 2 bases and V 0 bases, and 6 bases lay outside the gene matches. The CDR3 spans 16 residues. As DNA, the CDR3 is TGCGCCAGCAGCTTGGGTAGTAGCGGGCCCACAGATACGCAGTATTTT. This gives the protein CASSLGSSGPTDTQYF.

The V and J genes are TRBV10-1 and TRBJ1-2, with no clear D. Trimming left V 0 bases short and J 9 bases short, with 8 bases between. The length of the CDR3 is 12 residues. The germline V gene encodes CDR1 WNHNN and CDR2 SYGVQD (reference sequence). The CDR3 region is CASSESTWCYTF. Here the CDR3 DNA reads TGCGCCAGCAGTGAGTCGACTTGGTGCTACACCTTC.

The J gene is TRBJ1-2, the V gene TRBV29-1; tentative D call: TRBD1 (5 bases). The CDR3 is 13 residues long. V was pared by 8 bases and J by 8 bases, with 21 bases between. Germline V lookup: CDR1 SQVTM, CDR2 ANQGSEA. The CDR3 sequence: CSSWGDPVEGYTF. CDR3 DNA sequence: TGCAGCTCCTGGGGGGACCCCGTGGAAGGCTACACCTTC.